A selection of T cell receptor beta chains follows, all from one sample in a study of T cells in Graves' hyperthyroidism and ophthalmopathy. MiXCR was run by TCRdb on the multiplex PCR reads, yielding one entry per CDR3 protein. The data contain 450,000 to 650,000 distinct CDR3 sequences, more than 20% of them singletons. Material: blood. The receptors shown here come from a man younger than 30 with Graves' hyperthyroidism. The CDR3 runs from the conserved cysteine through the conserved F or W. Fields, in order: clone size, D gene, J gene, V gene, CDR3 DNA, CDR3 protein. The D gene is left open where the match is weak. Part of the rows lack a size; the others show once, few, many or a class for expanded clones.

- | TRBD2 | TRBJ2-7 | TRBV6-2/TRBV6-3 | TGTGCCAGCCGGACTAGCGGGGGGGCCTCCGAGCAGTACTTC | CASRTSGGASEQYF
many | TRBD1 | TRBJ1-5 | TRBV10-3 | TGTGCCATCAGCGCTGGGACAGGGAATTATCAGCCCCAGCATTTT | CAISAGTGNYQPQHF
- | TRBD1 | TRBJ2-4 | TRBV6-1 | TGTGCCACCTCCGGGACAGGGCCGGGCATTCAGTACTTC | CATSGTGPGIQYF
- | - | TRBJ2-7 | TRBV29-1 | TGCAGCGTTGTGGGGCAGACATACGAGCAGTACTTC | CSVVGQTYEQYF
- | - | TRBJ1-1 | TRBV6-1 | TGTGCCAGCAGTGACTGGGTGGGGGAAGCTTTCTTT | CASSDWVGEAFF
many | - | TRBJ1-1 | TRBV2 | TGTGCCAGCAGGTCCCCCGAGGGGCTTATCACTGAAGCTTTCTTT | CASRSPEGLITEAFF
many | - | TRBJ2-2 | TRBV19 | TGTGCCAGTGGGGTTTGGGATAAAGGCGGGGAGCTGTTTTTT | CASGVWDKGGELFF
many | - | TRBJ1-1 | TRBV7-9 | TGTGCCAGCAGCTTAGGGGACATACCGAACACTGAAGCTTTCTTT | CASSLGDIPNTEAFF
many | - | TRBJ2-7 | TRBV27 | TGTGCCAGCAGTTCCTCCCCGATCTACGAGCAGTACTTC | CASSSSPIYEQYF
many | - | TRBJ1-2 | TRBV19 | TGTGCCAGTAGTAGGGGACCTTCCCGCCTCTATGGCTACACCTTC | CASSRGPSRLYGYTF
- | - | TRBJ2-7 | TRBV28 | TGTGCCAGCAGCCCCACTGAGTCCTACGAGCACTACTTC | CASSPTESYEHYF
- | - | TRBJ1-1 | TRBV12-3/TRBV12-4 | TGTGCCAGCTCACCCAATCGGGGTGGGAACACTGAAGCTTTCTTT | CASSPNRGGNTEAFF
few | - | TRBJ2-3 | TRBV19 | TGTGCCAGCAGCGGAGGAAAGGGAGGCACAGATACGCAGTATTTT | CASSGGKGGTDTQYF
many | TRBD1 | TRBJ2-7 | TRBV5-1 | TGCGCCAGCAGCCGGGTGGGACAGGGATCGAAGGAGCAGTACTTC | CASSRVGQGSKEQYF
many | TRBD1 | TRBJ2-7 | TRBV6-5 | TGTGCCAGCCAGTTGGGGACCGGGACAGCATACGAGCAGTACTTC | CASQLGTGTAYEQYF
- | - | TRBJ1-1 | TRBV30 | TGTGCCTGGAGAAGAGTCTTTGGTATTGAAGCTTTCTTT | CAWRRVFGIEAFF
few | TRBD2 | TRBJ2-1 | TRBV27 | TGTGCCAGCACCTCGCTAGCGGGGTCAAGAGGTAATGAGCAGTTCTTC | CASTSLAGSRGNEQFF
many | TRBD1 | TRBJ1-2 | TRBV2 | TGTGCCGGCCTTAAGGACAGGGTGGTTGGCTACACCTTC | CAGLKDRVVGYTF
many | - | TRBJ2-2 | TRBV5-1 | TGCGCCAGCAGCTTGTGGGATGAGTCCATCACCGGGGAGCTGTTTTTT | CASSLWDESITGELFF
many | - | TRBJ1-1 | TRBV13 | TGTGCCAGCAGCTTAGCCCCCGGGACGGGGAACACTGAAGCTTTCTTT | CASSLAPGTGNTEAFF
many | - | TRBJ1-5 | TRBV20-1 | TGCAGTGCTAGAGGGTTACTAGTAGGTCAGCCCCAGCATTTT | CSARGLLVGQPQHF
- | - | TRBJ1-5 | TRBV4-1 | TGCGCCAGTGGGTCCGTCGGTCAGCCCCAGCATTTT | CASGSVGQPQHF
many | TRBD2 | TRBJ2-1 | TRBV6-2/TRBV6-3 | TGTGCCAGCGGTAGCGGGGATCACAATGAGCAGTTCTTC | CASGSGDHNEQFF
many | - | TRBJ2-7 | TRBV6-2/TRBV6-3 | TGTGCCAGCAGTTACTCCTGGACAGAACCCTACGAGCAGTACTTC | CASSYSWTEPYEQYF
many | - | TRBJ2-7 | TRBV6-1 | TGTGCCAGCAGCCCTGATCAGGGAGCGCACGAGCAGTACTTC | CASSPDQGAHEQYF
- | - | TRBJ1-1 | TRBV6-5 | TGTGCCAGCAGTTCCCCGGGGGGCGGTGAAGCTTTCTTT | CASSSPGGGEAFF
- | - | TRBJ2-2 | TRBV20-1 | TGCAGTGCTAGAGATCCCAGCAGGGGTCCGAACACCGGGGAGCTGTTTTTT | CSARDPSRGPNTGELFF
- | - | TRBJ1-2 | TRBV6-1 | TGTGCCAGCACCCCCGGGACACTCTATGGCTACACCTTC | CASTPGTLYGYTF
many | - | TRBJ2-7 | TRBV2 | TGTGCCAGCAGTGAAGAGGTGTTGCTTGAGCAGTACTTC | CASSEEVLLEQYF
- | - | TRBJ1-1 | TRBV7-3 | TGTGCCAGCAGCTTAATGCAGGAGGATGAAGCTTTCTTT | CASSLMQEDEAFF
many | TRBD2 | TRBJ2-5 | TRBV28 | TGTGCCAGCAGTTTGCCTACTAGCGCGGGGGGAAGTCAAGAGACCCAGTACTTC | CASSLPTSAGGSQETQYF
few | - | TRBJ1-2 | TRBV27 | TGTGCCAGCAGTTACTACCGGGACTCCTCGAGTGGGGGGTATGGCTACACCTTC | CASSYYRDSSSGGYGYTF
many | - | TRBJ2-2 | TRBV7-8 | TGTGCCAGCAACCTCTGGGAAAGGGACCCAACCGGGGAGCTGTTTTTT | CASNLWERDPTGELFF
- | - | TRBJ2-7 | TRBV20-1 | TGCAGTGCTTTCGAGGCGACTAAAGCCGAGCAGTACTTC | CSAFEATKAEQYF
many | - | TRBJ2-5 | TRBV30 | TGTGCCTGGGCGGGTCTCCTCGGAGAGACCCAGTACTTC | CAWAGLLGETQYF
few | TRBD1 | TRBJ2-2 | TRBV6-5 | TGTGCCAGCAGTTTTACAGGGGGTACCGGGGAGCTGTTGTTT | CASSFTGGTGELLF
- | - | TRBJ2-5 | TRBV12-5 | TGTGCTAGTGGTTTGGAAGGGATCCAAGAGACCCAGTACTTC | CASGLEGIQETQYF
few | - | TRBJ2-2 | TRBV7-9 | TGTGCCAGCAGCTTCCCGCGGGCCGACCCGAACACCGGGGAGCTGTTTTTT | CASSFPRADPNTGELFF
many | - | TRBJ1-5 | TRBV15 | TGTGCCACCAGTTTGGACCCCGACCGTCATCAGCCCCAGCATTTT | CATSLDPDRHQPQHF
few | TRBD1 | TRBJ2-7 | TRBV11-2 | TGTGCCAGCAGCTTAGGGACAGGGTGGTCTTCCGAGCAGTACTTC | CASSLGTGWSSEQYF
many | - | TRBJ1-1 | TRBV30 | TGTGCCTGGGCCAATTGGAACACTGAAGCTTTCTTT | CAWANWNTEAFF
- | - | TRBJ2-7 | TRBV6-1 | TGTGCCAGCAGACAAGGTTCCGGCGAGCAGTACTTC | CASRQGSGEQYF
many | - | TRBJ2-5 | TRBV6-1 | TGTGCCAGCAGTTCCGGTGAGACCCAGTACTTC | CASSSGETQYF
few | - | TRBJ2-2 | TRBV25-1 | TGTGCCAGCGCGGACAGTAACACCGGGGAGCTGTTTTTT | CASADSNTGELFF
many | TRBD1 | TRBJ1-5 | TRBV20-1 | TGCAGTGCTAGGGCCCTAGGACAGGGAGGGTATCACAGCAATCAGCCCCAGCATTTT | CSARALGQGGYHSNQPQHF
many | - | TRBJ2-7 | TRBV28 | TGTGCCAGCATTGGGGGGTACTACGAGCAGTACTTC | CASIGGYYEQYF
- | - | TRBJ1-2 | TRBV14 | TGTGCCAGCAGCCAAGATTACAGACCCTATGGCTACACCTTC | CASSQDYRPYGYTF
many | - | TRBJ1-6 | TRBV12-3/TRBV12-4 | TGTGCCAGCAGCCCCGGATTCTATAATTCACCCCTCCACTTT | CASSPGFYNSPLHF